These T cell receptor beta chains were read from a single sample in a study of CD8 T cells in Susac syndrome. TCRdb analysed the immunoSEQ multiplex PCR reads with MiXCR anew, one entry per CDR3 protein. The table includes roughly 190,000 distinct CDR3 sequences, approximately 95% detected once. The source material was CD4+ T cells from PBMCs. These TCRs come from a human donor in good health. Both conserved end residues are part of each CDR3. The D gene is left open where the match is weak. Size values are once, few and many counts, or a class for expanded clones, and some rows have none.

CDR3nt	CDR3aa	abundance	d_gene	v_gene	j_gene
TGTGCCTGGAAGGAAGTTGGCTACACCTTC	CAWKEVGYTF	.	.	TRBV30	TRBJ1-2
TGTGCCAGCAGCTCGACTAGCGGGCCTGGGCCCTACAATGAGCAGTTCTTC	CASSSTSGPGPYNEQFF	.	TRBD2	TRBV5-4	TRBJ2-1
TGTGCCACCAGCAGACCCGGGGAGGACATTCAGTACTTC	CATSRPGEDIQYF	once	.	TRBV15	TRBJ2-4
TGCAGCGCGGGGACTTCAACAACTGAAAAACTGTTTTTT	CSAGTSTTEKLFF	.	.	TRBV29-1	TRBJ1-4
TGCAGTGCTAGTCCGGCTAGCGGGAGTACAGAGACCCAGTACTTC	CSASPASGSTETQYF	once	TRBD2	TRBV20-1	TRBJ2-5
TGCGCCAGCAGGGACTACTACAATGAGCAGTTCTTC	CASRDYYNEQFF	.	.	TRBV5-1	TRBJ2-1
TGTGCCAGCAGTCCGGGACAGGGAGCTGAGCAGTTCTTC	CASSPGQGAEQFF	.	TRBD1	TRBV2	TRBJ2-1
TGTGCCTGGAGTGGGATTCTAGCGGGAGGCTACAATGAGCAGTTCTTC	CAWSGILAGGYNEQFF	.	TRBD2	TRBV30	TRBJ2-1
TGCAGCGTTGCCGGGACGGACGGAAACACCATATATTTT	CSVAGTDGNTIYF	.	.	TRBV29-1	TRBJ1-3
TGCAGCGCCCGACTAGCTCCTAAGTACGAGCAGTACTTC	CSARLAPKYEQYF	.	TRBD2	TRBV29-1	TRBJ2-7
TGTGCCAGCAGCTTAGATCGGGCGGCTTATGCGGAGACCCAGTACTTC	CASSLDRAAYAETQYF	.	.	TRBV7-2	TRBJ2-5
TGTGCTAGTGGAAGCGGGAGTTCTTACAATGAGCAGTTCTTC	CASGSGSSYNEQFF	.	TRBD2	TRBV12-5	TRBJ2-1
TGCAGTGCTAGATCCGGACTAACCTCCTACGAGCAGTACTTC	CSARSGLTSYEQYF	once	.	TRBV20-1	TRBJ2-7
TGCGCCAGCAGCCAAGTTTATGCGGTGAGCTCCTACAATGAGCAGTTCTTC	CASSQVYAVSSYNEQFF	.	.	TRBV4-3	TRBJ2-1
TGTGCCAGCAGCCTAACCGGGACTAGCGTTTACGAGCAGTACTTC	CASSLTGTSVYEQYF	once	TRBD2	TRBV9	TRBJ2-7
TGTGCCAGCAGACGGGGGACTAGCGGGAGTTGGGGTGAGCAGTTCTTC	CASRRGTSGSWGEQFF	.	TRBD2	TRBV2	TRBJ2-1
TGCGCCAGCAGCCAGGACAGGGCATACACTGAAGCTTTCTTT	CASSQDRAYTEAFF	once	TRBD1	TRBV4-3	TRBJ1-1
TGTGCCAGCAGCTTTCCTAGCGGGAGGCTAAATGAGCAGTTCTTC	CASSFPSGRLNEQFF	.	TRBD2	TRBV9	TRBJ2-1
TGCAGCGTAACCCACCTCAACTATGGCTACACCTTC	CSVTHLNYGYTF	.	.	TRBV29-1	TRBJ1-2
TGTGCCAGCAGCCTCGGACACGACATTAGCACAGATACGCAGTATTTT	CASSLGHDISTDTQYF	.	.	TRBV5-4	TRBJ2-3
TGTGCCAGCAGCTTGGATAAGGGCTATGGCTACACCTTC	CASSLDKGYGYTF	.	.	TRBV5-6	TRBJ1-2
TGTGCCCGCGGGGAAATCTACGAGCAGTACTTC	CARGEIYEQYF	.	.	TRBV30	TRBJ2-7
TGCAGTGCTAGAGAGGAGGCGATTCCCTACGAGCAGTACTTC	CSAREEAIPYEQYF	once	.	TRBV20-1	TRBJ2-7
TGCGCCAGCAGCCAAGATGGCGGGAACCCTCGGGCCATTCAGTACTTC	CASSQDGGNPRAIQYF	.	.	TRBV4-3	TRBJ2-4
TGTGCCTGGAGTCAGGACAGGGGGGCATTCTACGAGCAGTACTTC	CAWSQDRGAFYEQYF	.	TRBD1	TRBV30	TRBJ2-7
TGTGCCAGCAGTCTAGCGGCTTCCTACAATGAGCAGTTCTTC	CASSLAASYNEQFF	once	TRBD2	TRBV6-4	TRBJ2-1
TGTGCCAGCGCCTTACAGGGGGCTTTCTTT	CASALQGAFF	once	TRBD1	TRBV12-3/TRBV12-4	TRBJ1-1
TGCGCCAGCATCCCAGGGGGCCCAAGCGGGGGCTACAATGAGCAGTTCTTC	CASIPGGPSGGYNEQFF	.	.	TRBV5-1	TRBJ2-1
TGTGCCAGCAGCCGACTAGCGGGGAGCGGCAACATTCAGTACTTC	CASSRLAGSGNIQYF	.	TRBD2	TRBV7-2	TRBJ2-4
TGTGCCAGTAGTATAAGCCAGGGACCTGGCTACACCTTC	CASSISQGPGYTF	.	.	TRBV19	TRBJ1-2
TGCAGCGTTGAAGATCTGGCCGAGCAGTACTTC	CSVEDLAEQYF	.	.	TRBV29-1	TRBJ2-7
TGTGCCAGCAGCTTCTTGCCGGGACACCCCTACGAGCAGTACTTC	CASSFLPGHPYEQYF	.	.	TRBV27	TRBJ2-7
TGTGCCAGCAGTTCTCCGTTTGGACAGACCTACGAGCAGTACTTC	CASSSPFGQTYEQYF	.	.	TRBV6-2/TRBV6-3	TRBJ2-7
TGCAGTGCTACCAGGTCGTGGACCAACACAGATACGCAGTATTTT	CSATRSWTNTDTQYF	.	.	TRBV20-1	TRBJ2-3
TGTGCCAGCAGGACTAGCGGAGAGGGTGAGCAGTTCTTC	CASRTSGEGEQFF	.	TRBD2	TRBV12-3/TRBV12-4	TRBJ2-1
TGTGCCAGCAGCGTAGCTCCGGGACAGGGATATCTGCAGTACTTC	CASSVAPGQGYLQYF	.	TRBD1	TRBV9	TRBJ2-7